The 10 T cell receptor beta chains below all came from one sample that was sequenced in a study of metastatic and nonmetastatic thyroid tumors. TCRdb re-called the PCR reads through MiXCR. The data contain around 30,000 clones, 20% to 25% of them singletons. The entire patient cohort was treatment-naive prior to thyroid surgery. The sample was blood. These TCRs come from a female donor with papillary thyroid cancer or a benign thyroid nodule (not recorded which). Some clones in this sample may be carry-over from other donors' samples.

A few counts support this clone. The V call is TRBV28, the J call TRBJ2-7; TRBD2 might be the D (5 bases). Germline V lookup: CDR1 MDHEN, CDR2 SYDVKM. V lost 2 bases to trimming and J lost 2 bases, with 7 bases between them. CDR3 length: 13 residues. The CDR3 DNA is TGTGCCAGCAGTTTAGAGACTACCTACGAGCAGTACTTC. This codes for CASSLETTYEQYF.

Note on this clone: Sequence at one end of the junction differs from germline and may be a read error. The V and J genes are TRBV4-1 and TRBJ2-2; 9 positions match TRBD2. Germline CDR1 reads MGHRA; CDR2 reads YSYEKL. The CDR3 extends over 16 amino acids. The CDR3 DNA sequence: TGCGCCAGCAGCCAATCGGTGCGGGAGGGCTTCGGGGAGCGGTTTTTT. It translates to CASSQSVREGFGERFF.

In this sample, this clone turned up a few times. CDR3: CASTYGTTEQYF. Here the CDR3 DNA reads TGTGCCAGCACCTATGGGACAACAGAGCAGTACTTC. The chain has TRBV6-1 and TRBJ2-7; the D gene is possibly TRBD1 (6 bases). V lost 7 bases and J lost 7, with 14 bases in between. The CDR3 loop spans 12 amino acids. Germline CDR1 is MNHNS and CDR2 is SASEGT.

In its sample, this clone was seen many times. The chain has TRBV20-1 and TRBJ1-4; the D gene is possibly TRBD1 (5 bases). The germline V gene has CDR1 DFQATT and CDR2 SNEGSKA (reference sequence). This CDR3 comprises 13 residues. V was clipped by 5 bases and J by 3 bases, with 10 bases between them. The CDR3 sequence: CSALGTANEKLFF. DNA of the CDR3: TGCAGTGCTCTCGGGACTGCTAATGAAAAACTGTTTTTT.

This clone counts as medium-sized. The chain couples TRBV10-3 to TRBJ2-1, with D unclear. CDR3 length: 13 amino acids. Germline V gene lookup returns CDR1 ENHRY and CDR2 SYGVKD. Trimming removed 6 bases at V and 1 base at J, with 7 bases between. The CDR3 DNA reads TGTGCCATCAGGTCCCCTTCCTACAATGAGCAGTTCTTC. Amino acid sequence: CAIRSPSYNEQFF.

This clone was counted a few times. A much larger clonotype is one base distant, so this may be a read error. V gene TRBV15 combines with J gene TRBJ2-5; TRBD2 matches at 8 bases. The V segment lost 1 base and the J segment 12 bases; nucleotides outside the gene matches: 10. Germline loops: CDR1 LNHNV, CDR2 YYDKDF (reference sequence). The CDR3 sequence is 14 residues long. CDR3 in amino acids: CATSRVTSARREYF. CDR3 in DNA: TGTGCCACCAGCAGAGTGACTAGCGCCAGACGAGAGTACTTC. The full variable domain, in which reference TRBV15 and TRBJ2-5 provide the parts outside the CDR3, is DAMVIQNPRYQVTQFGKPVTLSCSQTLNHNVMYWYQQKSSQAPKLLFHYYDKDFNNEADTPDNFQSRRPNTSFCFLDIRSPGLGDTAMYLCATSRVTSARREYFGPGTRLLVL.

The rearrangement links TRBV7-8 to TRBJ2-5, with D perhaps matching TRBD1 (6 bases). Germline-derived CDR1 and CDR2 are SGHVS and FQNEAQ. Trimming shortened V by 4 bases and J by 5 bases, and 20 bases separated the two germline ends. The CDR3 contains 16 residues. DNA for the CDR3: TGTGCCAGCAGCTCGGCCCGGGACACTAAGGGGGAGACCCAGTACTTC. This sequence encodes CASSSARDTKGETQYF.

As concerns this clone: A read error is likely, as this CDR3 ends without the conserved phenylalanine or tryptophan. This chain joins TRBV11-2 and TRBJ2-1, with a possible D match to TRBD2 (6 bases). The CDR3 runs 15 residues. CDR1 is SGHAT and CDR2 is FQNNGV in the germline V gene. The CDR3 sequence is CASSASEGAYNAQFS. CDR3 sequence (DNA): TGTGCCAGCAGCGCCTCGGAGGGTGCCTACAATGCGCAGTTCAGC.

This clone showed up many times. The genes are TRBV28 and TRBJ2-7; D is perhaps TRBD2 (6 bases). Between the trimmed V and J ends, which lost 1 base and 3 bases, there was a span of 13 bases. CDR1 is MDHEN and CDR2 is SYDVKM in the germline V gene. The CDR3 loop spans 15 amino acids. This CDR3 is CASSLSSGRSYEQYF. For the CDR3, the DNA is TGTGCCAGCAGTTTATCCTCGGGGAGGAGCTACGAGCAGTACTTC.

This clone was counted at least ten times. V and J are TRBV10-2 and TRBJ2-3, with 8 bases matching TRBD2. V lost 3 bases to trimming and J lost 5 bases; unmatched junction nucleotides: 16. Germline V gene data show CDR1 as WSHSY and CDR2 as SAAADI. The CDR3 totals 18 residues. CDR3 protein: CASSDNEVKAGAEDTQYF. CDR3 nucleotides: TGCGCCAGCAGTGATAACGAAGTAAAAGCGGGAGCCGAAGATACGCAGTATTTT.